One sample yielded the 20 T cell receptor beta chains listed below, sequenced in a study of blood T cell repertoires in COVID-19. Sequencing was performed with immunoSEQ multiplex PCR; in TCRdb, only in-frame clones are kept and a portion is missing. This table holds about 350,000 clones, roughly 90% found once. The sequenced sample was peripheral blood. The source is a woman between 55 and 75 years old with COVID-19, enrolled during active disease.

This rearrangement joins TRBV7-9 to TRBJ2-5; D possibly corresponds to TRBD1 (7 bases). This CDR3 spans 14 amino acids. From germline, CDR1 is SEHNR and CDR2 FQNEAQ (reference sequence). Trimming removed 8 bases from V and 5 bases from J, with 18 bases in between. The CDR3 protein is CASLAGQIGETQYF. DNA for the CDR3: TGTGCCAGCCTCGCGGGACAGATCGGGGAGACCCAGTACTTC.

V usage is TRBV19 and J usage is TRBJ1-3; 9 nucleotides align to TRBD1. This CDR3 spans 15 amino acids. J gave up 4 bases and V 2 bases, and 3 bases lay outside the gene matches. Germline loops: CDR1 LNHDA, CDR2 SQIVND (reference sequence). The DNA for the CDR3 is TGTGCCAGTAGTATAACCGGGACAGGGGGAAACACCATATATTTT. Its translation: CASSITGTGGNTIYF.

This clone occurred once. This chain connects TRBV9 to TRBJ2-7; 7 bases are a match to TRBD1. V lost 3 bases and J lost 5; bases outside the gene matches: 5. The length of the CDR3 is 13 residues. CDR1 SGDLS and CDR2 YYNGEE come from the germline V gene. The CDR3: CASSEGAGNEQYF. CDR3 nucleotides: TGTGCCAGCAGCGAGGGGGCCGGGAACGAGCAGTACTTC. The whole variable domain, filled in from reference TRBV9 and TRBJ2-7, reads DSGVTQTPKHLITATGQRVTLRCSPRSGDLSVYWYQQSLDQGLQFLIQYYNGEERAKGNILERFSAQQFPDLHSELNLSSLELGDSALYFCASSEGAGNEQYFGPGTRLTVT.

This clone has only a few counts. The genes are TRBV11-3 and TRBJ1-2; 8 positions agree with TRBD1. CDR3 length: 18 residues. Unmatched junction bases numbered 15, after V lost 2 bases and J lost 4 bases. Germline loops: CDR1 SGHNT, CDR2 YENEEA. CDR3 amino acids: CASSLRRRTGTVFYGYTF. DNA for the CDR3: TGTGCCAGCAGCTTAAGGCGCCGGACAGGGACAGTATTCTATGGCTACACCTTC.

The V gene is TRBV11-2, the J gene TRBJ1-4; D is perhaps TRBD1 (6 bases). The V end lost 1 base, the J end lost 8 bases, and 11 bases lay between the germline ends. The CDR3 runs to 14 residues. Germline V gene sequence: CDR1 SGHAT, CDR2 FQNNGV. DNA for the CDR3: TGTGCCAGCAGCTTAGTCCCGGACAGCGAAAAACTGTTTTTT. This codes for CASSLVPDSEKLFF.

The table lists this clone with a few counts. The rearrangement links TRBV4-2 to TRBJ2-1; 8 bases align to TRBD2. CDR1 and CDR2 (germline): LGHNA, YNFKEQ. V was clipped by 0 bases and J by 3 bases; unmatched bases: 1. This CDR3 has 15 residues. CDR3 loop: CASSQDGGDYNEQFF. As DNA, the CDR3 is TGTGCCAGCAGCCAAGACGGGGGGGACTACAATGAGCAGTTCTTC.

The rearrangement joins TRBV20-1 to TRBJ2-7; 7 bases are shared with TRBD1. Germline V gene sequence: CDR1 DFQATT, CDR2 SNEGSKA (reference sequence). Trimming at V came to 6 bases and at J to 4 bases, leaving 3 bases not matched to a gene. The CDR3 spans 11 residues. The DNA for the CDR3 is TGCAGTGCGACAGGGAAATACGAGCAGTACTTC. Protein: CSATGKYEQYF.

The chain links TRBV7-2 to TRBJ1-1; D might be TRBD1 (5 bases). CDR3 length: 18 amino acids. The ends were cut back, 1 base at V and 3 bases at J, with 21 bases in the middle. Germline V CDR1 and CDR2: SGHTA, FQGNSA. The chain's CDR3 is CASSLVSGERFYDTEAFF. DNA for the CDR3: TGTGCCAGCAGCTTAGTTTCGGGGGAGAGGTTTTATGACACTGAAGCTTTCTTT.

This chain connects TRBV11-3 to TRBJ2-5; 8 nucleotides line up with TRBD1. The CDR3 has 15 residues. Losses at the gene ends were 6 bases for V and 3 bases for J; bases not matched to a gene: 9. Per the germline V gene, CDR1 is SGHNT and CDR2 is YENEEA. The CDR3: CASSSAEGQEETQYF. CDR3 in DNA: TGTGCCAGCAGTTCAGCCGAGGGACAGGAAGAGACCCAGTACTTC. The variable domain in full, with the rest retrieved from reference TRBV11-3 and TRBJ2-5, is EAGVVQSPRYKIIEKKQPVAFWCNPISGHNTLYWYLQNLGQGPELLIRYENEEAVDDSQLPKDRFSAERLKGVDSTLKIQPAELGDSAVYLCASSSAEGQEETQYFGPGTRLLVL.

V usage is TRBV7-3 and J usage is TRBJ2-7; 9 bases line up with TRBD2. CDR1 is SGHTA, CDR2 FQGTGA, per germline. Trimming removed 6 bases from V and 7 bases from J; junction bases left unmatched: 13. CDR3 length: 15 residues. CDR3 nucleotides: TGTGCCAGCAGGGGACCGGGACTAGCAACGGGGGAGCAGTACTTC. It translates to CASRGPGLATGEQYF.

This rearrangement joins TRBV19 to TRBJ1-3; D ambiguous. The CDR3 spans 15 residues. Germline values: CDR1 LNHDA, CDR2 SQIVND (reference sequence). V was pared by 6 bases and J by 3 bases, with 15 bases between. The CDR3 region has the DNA TGTGCCAGTAGCCGACTCGCAAGTTTTGGAAACACCATATATTTT. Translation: CASSRLASFGNTIYF. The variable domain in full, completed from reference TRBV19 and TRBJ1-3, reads DGGITQSPKYLFRKEGQNVTLSCEQNLNHDAMYWYRQDPGQGLRLIYYSQIVNDFQKGDIAEGYSVSREKKESFPLTVTSAQKNPTAFYLCASSRLASFGNTIYFGEGSWLTVV.

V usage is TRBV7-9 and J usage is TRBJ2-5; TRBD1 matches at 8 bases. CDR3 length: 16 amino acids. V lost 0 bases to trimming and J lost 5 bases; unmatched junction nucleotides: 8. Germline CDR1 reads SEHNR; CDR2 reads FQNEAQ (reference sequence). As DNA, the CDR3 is TGTGCCAGCAGCTTAGCTTTGCAGGGGGCGAGGGAGACCCAGTACTTC. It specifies CASSLALQGARETQYF.

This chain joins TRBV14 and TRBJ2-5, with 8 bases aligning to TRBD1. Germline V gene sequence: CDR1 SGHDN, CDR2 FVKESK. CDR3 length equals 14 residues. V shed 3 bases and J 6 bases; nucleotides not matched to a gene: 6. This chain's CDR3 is CASSQDRVVKTQYF. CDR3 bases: TGTGCCAGCAGCCAGGACAGGGTCGTGAAGACCCAGTACTTC.

This chain's CDR3 is CASGGTGGGNEQFF. The CDR3, as DNA: TGTGCCAGCGGCGGGACAGGGGGGGGCAATGAGCAGTTCTTC. V gene TRBV11-2 combines with J gene TRBJ2-1; 11 positions match TRBD1. Trimming took 8 bases from V and 6 from J; bases not matched to a gene: 6. The CDR3 sequence is 14 residues long. Germline loops: CDR1 SGHAT, CDR2 FQNNGV.

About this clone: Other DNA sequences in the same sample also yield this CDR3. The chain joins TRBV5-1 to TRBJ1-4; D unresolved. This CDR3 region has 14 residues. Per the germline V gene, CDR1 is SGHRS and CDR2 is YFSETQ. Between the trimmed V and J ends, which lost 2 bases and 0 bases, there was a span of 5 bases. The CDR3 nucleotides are TGCGCCAGCAGCTTCGGTACAACTAATGAAAAACTGTTTTTT. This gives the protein CASSFGTTNEKLFF.

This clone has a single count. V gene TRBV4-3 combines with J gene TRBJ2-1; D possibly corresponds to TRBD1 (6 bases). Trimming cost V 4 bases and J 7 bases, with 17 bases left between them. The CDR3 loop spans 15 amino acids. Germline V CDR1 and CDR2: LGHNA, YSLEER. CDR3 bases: TGCGCCAGCAGCCCCCGAGGGGGTTCTCTGAATGAGCAGTTCTTC. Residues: CASSPRGGSLNEQFF.

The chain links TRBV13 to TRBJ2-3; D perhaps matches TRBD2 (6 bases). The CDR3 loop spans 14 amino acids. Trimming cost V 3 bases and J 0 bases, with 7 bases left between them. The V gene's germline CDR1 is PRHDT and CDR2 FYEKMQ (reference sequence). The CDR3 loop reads CASSFGTSTDTQYF. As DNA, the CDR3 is TGTGCCAGCAGCTTCGGGACTAGCACAGATACGCAGTATTTT. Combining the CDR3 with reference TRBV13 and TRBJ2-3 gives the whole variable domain AAGVIQSPRHLIKEKRETATLKCYPIPRHDTVYWYQQGPGQDPQFLISFYEKMQSDKGSIPDRFSAQQFSDYHSELNMSSLELGDSALYFCASSFGTSTDTQYFGPGTRLTVL.

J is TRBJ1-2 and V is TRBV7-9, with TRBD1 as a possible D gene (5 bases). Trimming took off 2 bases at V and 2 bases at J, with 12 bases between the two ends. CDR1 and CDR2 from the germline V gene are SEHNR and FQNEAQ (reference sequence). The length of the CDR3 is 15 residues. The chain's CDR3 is CASSLSQADNYGYTF. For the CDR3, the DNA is TGTGCCAGCAGCTTATCACAGGCCGACAACTATGGCTACACCTTC.

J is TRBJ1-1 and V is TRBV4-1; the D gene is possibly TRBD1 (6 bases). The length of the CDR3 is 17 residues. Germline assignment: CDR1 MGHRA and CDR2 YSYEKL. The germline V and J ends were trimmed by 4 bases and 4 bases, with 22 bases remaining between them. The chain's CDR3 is CASSPDTYRAWGTEAFF. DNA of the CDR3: TGCGCCAGCAGCCCGGACACTTACAGGGCCTGGGGCACTGAAGCTTTCTTT.

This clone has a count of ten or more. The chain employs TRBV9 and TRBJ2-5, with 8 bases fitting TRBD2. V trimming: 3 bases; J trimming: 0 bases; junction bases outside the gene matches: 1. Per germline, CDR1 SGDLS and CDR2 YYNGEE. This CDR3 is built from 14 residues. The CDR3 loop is CASSAGGYQETQYF. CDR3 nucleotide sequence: TGTGCCAGCAGCGCGGGGGGGTACCAAGAGACCCAGTACTTC.